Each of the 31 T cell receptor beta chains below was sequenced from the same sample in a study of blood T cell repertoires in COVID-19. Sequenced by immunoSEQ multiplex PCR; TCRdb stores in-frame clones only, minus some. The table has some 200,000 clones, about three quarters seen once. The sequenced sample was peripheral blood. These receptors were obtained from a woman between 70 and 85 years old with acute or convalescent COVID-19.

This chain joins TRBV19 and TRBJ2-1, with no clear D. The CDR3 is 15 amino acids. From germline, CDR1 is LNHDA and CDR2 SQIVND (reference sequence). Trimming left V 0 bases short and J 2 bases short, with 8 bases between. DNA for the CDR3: TGTGCCAGTAGTATAGATCATACAGCCTACAATGAGCAGTTCTTC. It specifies CASSIDHTAYNEQFF. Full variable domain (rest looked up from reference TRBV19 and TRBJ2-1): DGGITQSPKYLFRKEGQNVTLSCEQNLNHDAMYWYRQDPGQGLRLIYYSQIVNDFQKGDIAEGYSVSREKKESFPLTVTSAQKNPTAFYLCASSIDHTAYNEQFFGPGTRLTVL.

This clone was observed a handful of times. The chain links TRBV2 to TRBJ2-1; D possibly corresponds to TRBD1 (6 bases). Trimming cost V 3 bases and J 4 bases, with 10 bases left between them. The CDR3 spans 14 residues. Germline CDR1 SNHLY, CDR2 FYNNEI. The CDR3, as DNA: TGTGCCAGCAGTGATGAGAGGGGGTACAATGAGCAGTTCTTC. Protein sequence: CASSDERGYNEQFF. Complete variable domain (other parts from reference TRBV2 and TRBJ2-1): EPEVTQTPSHQVTQMGQEVILRCVPISNHLYFYWYRQILGQKVEFLVSFYNNEISEKSEIFDDQFSVERPDGSNFTLKIRSTKLEDSAMYFCASSDERGYNEQFFGPGTRLTVL.

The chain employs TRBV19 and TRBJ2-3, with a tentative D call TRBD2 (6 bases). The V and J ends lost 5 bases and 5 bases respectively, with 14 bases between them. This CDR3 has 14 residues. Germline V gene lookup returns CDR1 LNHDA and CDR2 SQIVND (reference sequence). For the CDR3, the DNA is TGTGCCAGTAGTTTTCCCCGGGAGAAAGATACGCAGTATTTT. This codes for CASSFPREKDTQYF.

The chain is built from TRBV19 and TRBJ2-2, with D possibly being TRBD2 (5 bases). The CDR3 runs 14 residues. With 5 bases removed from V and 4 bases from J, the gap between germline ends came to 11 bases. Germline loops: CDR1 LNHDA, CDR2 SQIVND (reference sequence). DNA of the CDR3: TGTGCCAGTAGTTACCAGGCGGGCACCGGGGAGCTGTTTTTT. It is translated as CASSYQAGTGELFF.

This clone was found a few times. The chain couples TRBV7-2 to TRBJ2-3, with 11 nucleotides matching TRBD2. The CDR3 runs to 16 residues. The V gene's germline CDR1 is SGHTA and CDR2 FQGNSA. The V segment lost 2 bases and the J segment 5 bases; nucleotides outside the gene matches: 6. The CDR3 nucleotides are TGTGCCAGCAGCTTATCACTAGCGGGAGCCGGAGATACGCAGTATTTT. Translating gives CASSLSLAGAGDTQYF.

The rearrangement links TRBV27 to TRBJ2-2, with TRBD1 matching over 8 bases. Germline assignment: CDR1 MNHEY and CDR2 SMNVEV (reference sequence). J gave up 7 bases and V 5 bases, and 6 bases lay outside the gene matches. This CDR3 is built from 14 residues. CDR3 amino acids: CASSVGTGRGELFF. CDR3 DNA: TGTGCCAGCAGTGTTGGGACAGGCCGCGGGGAGCTGTTTTTT.

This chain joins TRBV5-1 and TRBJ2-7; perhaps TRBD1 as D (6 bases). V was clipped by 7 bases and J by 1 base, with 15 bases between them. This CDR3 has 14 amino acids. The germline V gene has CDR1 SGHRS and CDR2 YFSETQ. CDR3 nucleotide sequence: TGCGCCAGCGGAAGGGCTCAGGGGTCCTACGAGCAGTACTTC. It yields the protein CASGRAQGSYEQYF.

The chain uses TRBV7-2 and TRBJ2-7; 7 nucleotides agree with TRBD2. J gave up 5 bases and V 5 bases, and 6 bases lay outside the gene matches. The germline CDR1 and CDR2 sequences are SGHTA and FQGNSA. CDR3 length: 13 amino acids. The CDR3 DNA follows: TGTGCCAGCAGCCCCACTAGCGTGAACGAGCAGTACTTC. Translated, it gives CASSPTSVNEQYF.

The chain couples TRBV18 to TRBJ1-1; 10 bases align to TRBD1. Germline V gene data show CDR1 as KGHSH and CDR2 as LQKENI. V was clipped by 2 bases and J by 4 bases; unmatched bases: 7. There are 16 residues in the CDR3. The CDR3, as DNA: TGTGCCAGCTCACCAGGAGCGGGACAGGGGCTCACTGAAGCTTTCTTT. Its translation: CASSPGAGQGLTEAFF.

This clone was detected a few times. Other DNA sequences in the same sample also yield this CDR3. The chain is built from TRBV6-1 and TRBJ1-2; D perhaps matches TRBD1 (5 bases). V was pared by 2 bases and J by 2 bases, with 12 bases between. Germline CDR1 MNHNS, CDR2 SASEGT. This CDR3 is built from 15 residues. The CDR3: CASSEYRQGNYGYTF. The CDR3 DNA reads TGTGCCAGCAGTGAATATCGGCAGGGAAACTATGGCTACACCTTC.

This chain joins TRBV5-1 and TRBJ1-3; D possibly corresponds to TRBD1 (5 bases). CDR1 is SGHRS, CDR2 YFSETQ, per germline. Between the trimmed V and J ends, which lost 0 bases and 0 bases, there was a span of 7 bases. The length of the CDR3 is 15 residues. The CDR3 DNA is TGCGCCAGCAGCTTGGGGGGCATCTCTGGAAACACCATATATTTT. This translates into CASSLGGISGNTIYF.

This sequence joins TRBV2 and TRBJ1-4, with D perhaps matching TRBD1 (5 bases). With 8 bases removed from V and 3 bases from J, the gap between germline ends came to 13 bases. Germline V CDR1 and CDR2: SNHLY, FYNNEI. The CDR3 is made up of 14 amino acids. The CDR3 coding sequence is TGTGCCAGCTCTGGGGCGAAAGCTAATGAAAAACTGTTTTTT. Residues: CASSGAKANEKLFF.

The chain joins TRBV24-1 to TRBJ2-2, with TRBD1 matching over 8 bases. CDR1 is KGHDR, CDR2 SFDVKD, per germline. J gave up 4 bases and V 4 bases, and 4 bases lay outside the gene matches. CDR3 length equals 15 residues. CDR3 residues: CATSERGTGTGELFF. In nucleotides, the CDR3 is TGTGCCACCAGTGAACGCGGGACAGGCACCGGGGAGCTGTTTTTT.

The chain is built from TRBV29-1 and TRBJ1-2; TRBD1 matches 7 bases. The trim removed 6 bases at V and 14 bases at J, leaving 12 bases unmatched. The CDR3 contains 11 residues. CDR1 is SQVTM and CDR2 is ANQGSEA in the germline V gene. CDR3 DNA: TGCAGCGTCCTAATAGGACAGGCATCGACCTTC. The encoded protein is CSVLIGQASTF.

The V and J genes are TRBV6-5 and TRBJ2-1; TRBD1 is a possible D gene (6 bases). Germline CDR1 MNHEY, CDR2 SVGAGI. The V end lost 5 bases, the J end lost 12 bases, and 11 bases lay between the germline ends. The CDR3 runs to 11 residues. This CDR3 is CASSHLGGQFF. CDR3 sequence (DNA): TGTGCCAGCAGTCACCTAGGGGGGCAGTTCTTC.

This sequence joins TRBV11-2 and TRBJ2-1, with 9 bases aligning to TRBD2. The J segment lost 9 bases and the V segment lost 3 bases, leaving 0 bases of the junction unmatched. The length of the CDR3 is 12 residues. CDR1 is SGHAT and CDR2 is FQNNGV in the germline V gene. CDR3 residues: CASSFSGSEQFF. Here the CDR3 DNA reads TGTGCCAGCAGCTTTAGCGGGAGTGAGCAGTTCTTC.

CDR3 amino acids: CASSIGLAEDNEQFF. The DNA for the CDR3 is TGTGCCAGTAGTATAGGTCTAGCGGAGGACAATGAGCAGTTCTTC. The chain couples TRBV19 to TRBJ2-1, with TRBD2 matching over 7 bases. CDR3 length equals 15 residues. From germline, CDR1 is LNHDA and CDR2 SQIVND (reference sequence). J lost 5 bases, V lost 1 base, and 5 bases had no gene match. The full variable domain, completed using reference TRBV19 and TRBJ2-1, is DGGITQSPKYLFRKEGQNVTLSCEQNLNHDAMYWYRQDPGQGLRLIYYSQIVNDFQKGDIAEGYSVSREKKESFPLTVTSAQKNPTAFYLCASSIGLAEDNEQFFGPGTRLTVL.

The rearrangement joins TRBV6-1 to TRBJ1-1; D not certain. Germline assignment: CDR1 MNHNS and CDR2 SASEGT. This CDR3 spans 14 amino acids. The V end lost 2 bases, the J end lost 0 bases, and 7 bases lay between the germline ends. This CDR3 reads CASSENSLNTEAFF. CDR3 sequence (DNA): TGTGCCAGCAGTGAAAACAGCTTGAACACTGAAGCTTTCTTT.

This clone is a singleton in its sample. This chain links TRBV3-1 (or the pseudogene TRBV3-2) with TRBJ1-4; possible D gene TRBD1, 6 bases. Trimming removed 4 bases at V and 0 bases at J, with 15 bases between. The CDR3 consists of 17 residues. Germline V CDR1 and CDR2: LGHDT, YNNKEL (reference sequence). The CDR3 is CASSPDRTLATNEKLFF. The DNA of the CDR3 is TGTGCCAGCAGCCCGGACAGAACACTTGCAACTAATGAAAAACTGTTTTTT.

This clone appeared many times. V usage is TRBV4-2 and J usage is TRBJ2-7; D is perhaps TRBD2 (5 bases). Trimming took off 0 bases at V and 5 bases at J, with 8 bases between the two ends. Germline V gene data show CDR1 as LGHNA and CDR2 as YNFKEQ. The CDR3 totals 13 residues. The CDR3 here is CASSQDPRDEQYF. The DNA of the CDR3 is TGTGCCAGCAGCCAAGACCCGCGGGACGAGCAGTACTTC.

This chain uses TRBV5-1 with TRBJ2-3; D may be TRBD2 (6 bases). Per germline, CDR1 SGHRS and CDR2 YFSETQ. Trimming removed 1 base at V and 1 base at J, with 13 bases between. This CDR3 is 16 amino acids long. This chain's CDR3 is CASSLILAGRTDTQYF. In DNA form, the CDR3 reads TGCGCCAGCAGCTTGATTCTGGCGGGACGCACAGATACGCAGTATTTT. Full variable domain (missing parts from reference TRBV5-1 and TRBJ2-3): KAGVTQTPRYLIKTRGQQVTLSCSPISGHRSVSWYQQTPGQGLQFLFEYFSETQRNKGNFPGRFSGRQFSNSRSEMNVSTLELGDSALYLCASSLILAGRTDTQYFGPGTRLTVL.

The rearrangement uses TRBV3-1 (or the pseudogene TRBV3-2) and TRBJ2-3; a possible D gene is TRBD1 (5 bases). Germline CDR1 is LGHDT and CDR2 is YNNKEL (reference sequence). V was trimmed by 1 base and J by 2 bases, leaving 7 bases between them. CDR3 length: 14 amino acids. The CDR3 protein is CASSQGQFTDTQYF. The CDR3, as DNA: TGTGCCAGCAGCCAAGGACAGTTCACAGATACGCAGTATTTT.

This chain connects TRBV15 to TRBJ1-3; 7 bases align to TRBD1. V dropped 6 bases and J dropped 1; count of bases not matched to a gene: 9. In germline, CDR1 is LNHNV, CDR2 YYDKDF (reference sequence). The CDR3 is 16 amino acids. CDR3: CATSSDREKSGNTIYF. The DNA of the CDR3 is TGTGCCACCAGTAGCGACAGGGAGAAATCTGGAAACACCATATATTTT.

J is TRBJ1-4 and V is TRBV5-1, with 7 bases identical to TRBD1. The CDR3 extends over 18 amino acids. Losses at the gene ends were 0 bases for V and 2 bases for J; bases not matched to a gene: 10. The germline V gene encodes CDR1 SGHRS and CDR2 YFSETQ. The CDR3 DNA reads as TGCGCCAGCAGCTTGGAAGGACAGGATGGGGCCACTAATGAAAAACTGTTTTTT. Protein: CASSLEGQDGATNEKLFF.

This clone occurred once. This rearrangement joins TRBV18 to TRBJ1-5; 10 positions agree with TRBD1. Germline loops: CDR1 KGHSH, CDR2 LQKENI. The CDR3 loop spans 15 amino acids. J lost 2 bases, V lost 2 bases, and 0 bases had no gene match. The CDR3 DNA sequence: TGTGCCAGCTCACCAGGGACAGGGGGCAATCAGCCCCAGCATTTT. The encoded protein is CASSPGTGGNQPQHF.

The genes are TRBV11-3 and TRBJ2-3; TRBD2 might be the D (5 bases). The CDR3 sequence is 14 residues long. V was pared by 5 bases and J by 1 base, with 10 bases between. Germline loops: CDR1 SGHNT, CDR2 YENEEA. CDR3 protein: CASSQGRGTDTQYF. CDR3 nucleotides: TGTGCCAGCAGCCAAGGGCGGGGCACAGATACGCAGTATTTT. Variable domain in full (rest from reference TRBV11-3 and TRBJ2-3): EAGVVQSPRYKIIEKKQPVAFWCNPISGHNTLYWYLQNLGQGPELLIRYENEEAVDDSQLPKDRFSAERLKGVDSTLKIQPAELGDSAVYLCASSQGRGTDTQYFGPGTRLTVL.

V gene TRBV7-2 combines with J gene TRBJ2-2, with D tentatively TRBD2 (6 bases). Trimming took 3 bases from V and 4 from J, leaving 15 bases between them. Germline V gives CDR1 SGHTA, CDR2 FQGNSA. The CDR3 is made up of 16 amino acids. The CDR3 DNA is TGTGCCAGCAGCTTGAATGGGGGGAGAGCCACCGGGGAGCTGTTTTTT. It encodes CASSLNGGRATGELFF.

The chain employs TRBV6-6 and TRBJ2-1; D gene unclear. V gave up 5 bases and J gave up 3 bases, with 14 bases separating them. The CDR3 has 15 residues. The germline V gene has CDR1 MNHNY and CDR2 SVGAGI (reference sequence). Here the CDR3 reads CASSPAASHYNEQFF. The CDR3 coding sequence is TGTGCCAGCAGTCCTGCTGCGAGTCACTACAATGAGCAGTTCTTC.

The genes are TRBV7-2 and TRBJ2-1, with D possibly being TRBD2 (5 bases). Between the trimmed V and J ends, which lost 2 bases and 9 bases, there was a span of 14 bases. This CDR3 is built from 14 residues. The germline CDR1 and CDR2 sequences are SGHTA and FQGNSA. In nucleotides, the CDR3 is TGTGCCAGCAGCTTACATCGAAGTGGAGGTGAGCAGTTCTTC. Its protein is CASSLHRSGGEQFF. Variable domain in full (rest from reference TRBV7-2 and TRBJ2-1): GAGVSQSPSNKVTEKGKDVELRCDPISGHTALYWYRQSLGQGLEFLIYFQGNSAPDKSGLPSDRFSAERTGGSVSTLTIQRTQQEDSAVYLCASSLHRSGGEQFFGPGTRLTVL.

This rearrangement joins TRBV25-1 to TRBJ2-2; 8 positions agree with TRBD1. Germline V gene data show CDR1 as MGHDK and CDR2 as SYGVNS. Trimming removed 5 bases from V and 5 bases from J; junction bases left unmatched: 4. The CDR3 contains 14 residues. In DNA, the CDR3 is TGTGCCAGCAGTCAGGGGGACAGGACCGGGGAGCTGTTTTTT. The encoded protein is CASSQGDRTGELFF.

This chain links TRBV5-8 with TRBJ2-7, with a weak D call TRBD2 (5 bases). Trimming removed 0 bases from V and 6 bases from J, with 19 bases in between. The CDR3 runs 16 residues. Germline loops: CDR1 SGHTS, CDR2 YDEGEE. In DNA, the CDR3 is TGTGCCAGCAGCTTGGCCGTATTCCTAGGAGGACTCGAGCAGTACTTC. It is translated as CASSLAVFLGGLEQYF. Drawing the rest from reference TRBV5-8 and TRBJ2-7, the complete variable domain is EAGVTQSPTHLIKTRGQQATLRCSPISGHTSVYWYQQALGLGLQFLLWYDEGEERNRGNFPPRFSGRQFPNYSSELNVNALELEDSALYLCASSLAVFLGGLEQYFGPGTRLTVT.